This T cell receptor (beta chain) was captured in a study of regulatory T cells in long-lasting Graves disease. For TCR beta, libraries came from iRepertoire HTBI primers and Arm-PCR of CDR3 regions. MiXCR, run by TCRdb on the multiplex PCR reads, gives a single entry per CDR3 protein. The sample has about 430,000 distinct CDR3 sequences, about 21% seen once. This clonotype was detected only a few times. The time point was: persistent/refractory GD, antithyroid drugs over 5 years with positive TRAb. Making the TCR library involved RNA that had been extracted from PBMCs. The germline gives CDR1 KGHSH, CDR2 LQKENI. This CDR3 comprises 14 residues. Trimming removed 2 bases from V and 8 bases from J, with 13 bases in between.

The V call is TRBV18, the J call TRBJ1-3; no clear D. The sample was peripheral blood mononuclear cells (PBMCs), taken when the disease was refractory, from a patient treated with antithyroid drugs. The source of this sequence is a female donor with Graves disease. CDR3 amino acids: CASSPIRDADTIYF. The CDR3 bases are TGTGCCAGCTCACCAATCCGCGACGCGGACACCATATATTTT. Filled out from reference TRBV18 and TRBJ1-3, the complete variable domain reads NAGVMQNPRHLVRRRGQEARLRCSPMKGHSHVYWYRQLPEEGLKFMVYLQKENIIDESGMPKERFSAEFPKEGPSILRIQQVVRGDSAAYFCASSPIRDADTIYFGEGSWLTVV.